This T cell receptor (beta chain) was recovered during a study of T-cell reconstitution after alpha-beta-depleted transplantation in children. V was pared by 6 bases and J by 0 bases, with 8 bases between. The CDR3 has 14 amino acids. The germline V gene encodes CDR1 MDHEN and CDR2 SYDVKM. Unique molecular identifiers were used in preparing the TCRbeta library. TCRdb reprocessed the PCR reads via MiXCR and lists one record per CDR3 protein. The table has fewer than 400,000 distinct CDR3 sequences, 20% seen once. The chain joins TRBV28 to TRBJ2-2, with D maybe TRBD1 (6 bases). This TCR was recovered from a human donor who donated a stem cell graft to a child with acute myeloid leukemia. Sequences were derived from PBMCs from the stem cell graft donor, sampled from the stem cell graft. The CDR3 DNA is TGTGCCAGCAGGGGACACTCGAACACCGGGGAGCTGTTTTTT. It translates to CASRGHSNTGELFF.